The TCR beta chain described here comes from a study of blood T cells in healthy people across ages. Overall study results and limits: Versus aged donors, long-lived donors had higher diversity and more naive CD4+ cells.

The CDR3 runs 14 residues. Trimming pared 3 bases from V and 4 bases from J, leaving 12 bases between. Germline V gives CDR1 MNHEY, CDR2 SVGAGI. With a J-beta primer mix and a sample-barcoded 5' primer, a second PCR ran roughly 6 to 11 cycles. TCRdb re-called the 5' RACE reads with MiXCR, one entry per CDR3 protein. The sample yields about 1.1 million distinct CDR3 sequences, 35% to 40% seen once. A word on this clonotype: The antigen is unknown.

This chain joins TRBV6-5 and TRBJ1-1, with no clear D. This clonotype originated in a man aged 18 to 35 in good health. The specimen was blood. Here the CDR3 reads CASSYTAYPTEAFF. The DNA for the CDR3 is TGTGCCAGCAGTTATACGGCCTATCCCACTGAAGCTTTCTTT.